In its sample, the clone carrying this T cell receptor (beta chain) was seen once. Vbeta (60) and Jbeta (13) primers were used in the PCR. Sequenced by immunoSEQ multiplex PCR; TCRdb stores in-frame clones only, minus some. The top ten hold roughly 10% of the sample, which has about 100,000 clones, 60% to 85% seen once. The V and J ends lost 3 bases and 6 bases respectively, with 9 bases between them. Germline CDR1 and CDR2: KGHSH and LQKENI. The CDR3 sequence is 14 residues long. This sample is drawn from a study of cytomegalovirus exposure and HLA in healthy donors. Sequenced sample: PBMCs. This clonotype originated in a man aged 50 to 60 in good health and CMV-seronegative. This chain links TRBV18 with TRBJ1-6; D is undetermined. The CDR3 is CASSPAARNSPLHF. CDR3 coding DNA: TGTGCCAGCTCACCGGCCGCCCGTAATTCACCCCTCCACTTT.